The 11 T cell receptor beta chains presented below share a single source sample, sequenced in a study of shared clonotypes between healthy human individuals. The protocol was immunoSEQ multiplex PCR, while the TCRdb copy is restricted to in-frame clones and leaves out a portion. The data show over 850,000 clones, 75% to 80% seen once. Material for sequencing was memory CD4+ T cells from PBMCs. The subset here: CD45RA-negative fraction. The receptors were gathered from a young man in good health. Some clones in this sample may be carry-over from other donors' samples.

The V and J genes are TRBV14 and TRBJ2-5; either TRBD1 or TRBD2 may supply D (5 bases each). The CDR3 consists of 17 residues. The germline V and J ends were trimmed by 5 bases and 2 bases, with 21 bases remaining between them. Germline loops: CDR1 SGHDN, CDR2 FVKESK. The CDR3 DNA reads TGTGCCAGCAGCTCAAGGCCCCGGGGCCTCGGTCAAGAGACCCAGTACTTC. It codes for CASSSRPRGLGQETQYF. Variable domain in full (rest from reference TRBV14 and TRBJ2-5): EAGVTQFPSHSVIEKGQTVTLRCDPISGHDNLYWYRRVMGKEIKFLLHFVKESKQDESGMPNNRFLAERTGGTYSTLKVQPAELEDSGVYFCASSSRPRGLGQETQYFGPGTRLLVL.

The V and J genes are TRBV11-2 and TRBJ2-2; maybe TRBD1 (6 bases). There are 15 residues in the CDR3. Germline assignment: CDR1 SGHAT and CDR2 FQNNGV. V was shortened by 4 bases and J by 3 bases, with 12 bases between the two germline ends. This chain's CDR3 is CASSSRTDHTGELFF. CDR3 DNA: TGTGCCAGCAGCTCCCGGACAGACCACACCGGGGAGCTGTTTTTT.

This rearrangement joins TRBV10-3 to TRBJ1-1, with 9 nucleotides matching TRBD1. Germline CDR1 is ENHRY and CDR2 is SYGVKD. The V and J ends lost 11 bases and 3 bases, in that order; junction bases with no gene match: 7. The CDR3 has 13 residues. DNA of the CDR3: TGTGCCGGCAAACAGGGGGCGGACACTGAAGCTTTCTTT. Its protein product is CAGKQGADTEAFF.

The V and J genes are TRBV6-5 and TRBJ2-4; no clear D gene. Trimming shortened V by 2 bases and J by 0 bases, and 8 bases separated the two germline ends. This CDR3 region has 15 residues. Germline CDR1 is MNHEY and CDR2 is SVGAGI. This CDR3 reads CASSYPPRAKNIQYF. The CDR3, as DNA: TGTGCCAGCAGTTACCCACCTAGAGCCAAAAACATTCAGTACTTC.

This clone has just one count. This rearrangement joins TRBV7-9 to TRBJ2-3; TRBD1 matches 12 bases. CDR1 and CDR2 from the germline V gene are SEHNR and FQNEAQ (reference sequence). V dropped 5 bases and J dropped 4; count of bases not matched to a gene: 7. The CDR3 loop spans 16 amino acids. The CDR3 DNA reads TGTGCCAGCAGCCGAGGGGACAGGGGGCTGCCAGATACGCAGTATTTT. Translated, it gives CASSRGDRGLPDTQYF.

This clone was observed once. The rearrangement uses TRBV18 and TRBJ1-2; D remains ambiguous. CDR1 and CDR2 from the germline V gene are KGHSH and LQKENI. The CDR3 length is 13 residues. Deletions cut 2 bases from V and 8 bases from J, with 12 bases between. CDR3: CASSPTRGEGYTF. The CDR3 nucleotides read TGTGCCAGCTCACCAACCCGGGGTGAGGGCTACACCTTC. The complete variable domain, with remaining parts taken from reference TRBV18 and TRBJ1-2, reads NAGVMQNPRHLVRRRGQEARLRCSPMKGHSHVYWYRQLPEEGLKFMVYLQKENIIDESGMPKERFSAEFPKEGPSILRIQQVVRGDSAAYFCASSPTRGEGYTFGSGTRLTVV.

The CDR3 protein is CASSIPTSAETQYF. The CDR3 DNA is TGCGCCAGCAGCATCCCGACTAGTGCGGAGACCCAGTACTTC. The chain recombines TRBV5-1 with TRBJ2-5; a possible D gene is TRBD2 (6 bases). Germline lookup yields CDR1 SGHRS and CDR2 YFSETQ. The CDR3 loop spans 14 amino acids. The ends were cut back, 4 bases at V and 5 bases at J, with 15 bases in the middle.

The chain links TRBV4-2 to TRBJ2-5; 9 bases match TRBD2. TRBJ2-7 explains the end of the DNA better; the J call may be wrong. CDR3 length equals 16 residues. The germline gives CDR1 LGHNA, CDR2 YNFKEQ. The chain's CDR3 is CASSQNQAGGYYEQYF. CDR3 DNA: TGTGCCAGCAGCCAGAACCAAGCGGGAGGATACTACGAGCAGTACTTC.

The chain carries TRBV28 and TRBJ1-2, with no clear D. The germline CDR1 and CDR2 sequences are MDHEN and SYDVKM. The length of the CDR3 is 12 residues. The V end lost 3 bases, the J end lost 2 bases, and 4 bases lay between the germline ends. This chain's CDR3 is CASSFVNYGYTF. Written as DNA, the CDR3 is TGTGCCAGCAGTTTCGTGAACTATGGCTACACCTTC.

The chain links TRBV29-1 to TRBJ1-1; D unclear. Germline V CDR1 and CDR2: SQVTM, ANQGSEA. The CDR3 totals 12 residues. Trimming removed 1 base from V and 1 base from J, with 4 bases in between. The CDR3 nucleotides read TGCAGCGTTGAAGGGGGGAACACTGAAGCTTTCTTT. It is translated as CSVEGGNTEAFF.

V and J are TRBV30 and TRBJ2-7, with D perhaps matching TRBD1 or TRBD2 (5 bases each). V was pared by 2 bases and J by 5 bases, with 25 bases between. This CDR3 is 17 amino acids long. The germline gives CDR1 GTSNPN, CDR2 SVGIG (reference sequence). The DNA of the CDR3 is TGTGCCTGGAGTTTGGGGCTTTACAAGGTCGGGGCGGACGAGCAGTACTTC. Amino acids: CAWSLGLYKVGADEQYF.